A selection of T cell receptor beta chains follows, all from one sample in a study of response to subunit inactivated influenza vaccine. TCRdb used MiXCR to reprocess the RT-PCR reads, holding one entry per CDR3 protein. The sample holds 540,000 or so distinct CDR3 sequences; approximately 12% are singletons and the top ten take around 13%. Sequencing was performed on PBMCs from blood, taken 40 to 50 days after vaccination. Source of these receptors: a man in his fifties who received an inactivated influenza vaccine. Each CDR3 is given with its conserved first and last residue. A D gene is named only where the DNA matches it firmly. Only some rows state a clone size, as once, few, many or a class for expanded clones.

d_call j_call v_call clone_size cdr3_aa cdr3_nt
TRBD2 TRBJ2-3 TRBV6-2/TRBV6-3 few CASSDGTSGKHTDTQYF TGTGCCAGCAGTGACGGGACTAGCGGGAAACACACAGATACGCAGTATTTT
TRBD2 TRBJ2-3 TRBV28 NA CASSLAGGPRGADTQYF TGTGCCAGCAGTCTAGCGGGAGGGCCGAGGGGGGCAGATACGCAGTATTTT
NA TRBJ1-5 TRBV12-3/TRBV12-4 few CASSHGTRNQPQHF TGTGCCAGCAGCCACGGGACCAGGAATCAGCCCCAGCATTTT
TRBD1 TRBJ2-2 TRBV10-3 NA CAISGAFGTGNTGELFF TGTGCCATCAGTGGGGCTTTCGGGACAGGGAACACCGGGGAGCTGTTTTTT
TRBD1 TRBJ2-5 TRBV20-1 NA CSARHDRGSSETQYF TGCAGTGCTAGACATGACAGGGGATCGTCAGAGACCCAGTACTTC
NA TRBJ1-6 TRBV7-9 few CASRRQDLGSPLHF TGTGCCAGCAGACGACAGGATTTAGGTTCACCCCTCCACTTT
NA TRBJ2-3 TRBV5-1 few CASSLAGKTSDTQYF TGCGCCAGCAGCTTGGCCGGGAAAACTTCAGATACGCAGTATTTT
TRBD2 TRBJ2-2 TRBV24-1 NA CATGLAAGELFF TGTGCCACTGGACTAGCGGCCGGCGAGCTGTTTTTT
NA TRBJ1-1 TRBV12-3/TRBV12-4 NA CASRHRQTVTEAFF TGTGCCAGCAGACACCGGCAGACAGTTACTGAAGCTTTCTTT
NA TRBJ2-1 TRBV4-1 NA CASSQGSTVSSYNEQFF TGCGCCAGCAGCCAAGGTTCTACGGTGAGCTCCTACAATGAGCAGTTCTTC
TRBD1 TRBJ1-2 TRBV20-1 many CSAQTGGGNGYTF TGCAGTGCTCAAACAGGGGGTGGGAATGGCTACACCTTC
NA TRBJ2-3 TRBV12-3/TRBV12-4 NA CASSFDPRRSTDTQYF TGTGCCAGCAGTTTTGATCCACGCCGTAGCACAGATACGCAGTATTTT
NA TRBJ1-1 TRBV10-3 few CAISETATGLFSEAFF TGTGCCATCAGTGAGACGGCGACAGGTCTGTTTTCTGAAGCTTTCTTT
TRBD1 TRBJ2-3 TRBV7-2 many CASSSMAGTGGAHTQYF TGTGCCAGCAGCTCGATGGCAGGGACAGGGGGCGCACATACGCAGTATTTT
TRBD2 TRBJ2-1 TRBV29-1 few CSGRGLADYNEQFF TGCAGCGGGAGGGGACTAGCGGACTACAATGAGCAGTTCTTC
NA TRBJ2-1 TRBV6-2/TRBV6-3 NA CASSYRVAVDGGEQFF TGTGCCAGCAGTTACCGGGTAGCGGTTGATGGGGGTGAGCAGTTCTTC
TRBD1 TRBJ2-2 TRBV5-1 few CASRFLGQGPGELFF TGCGCCAGCAGATTTCTGGGACAGGGTCCCGGGGAGCTGTTTTTT
NA TRBJ1-6 TRBV5-1 few CASSLSNQYNSPLHF TGCGCCAGCAGCTTGTCTAATCAGTATAATTCACCCCTCCACTTT
NA TRBJ2-3 TRBV29-1 many CSVEVPFIRTDTQYF TGCAGCGTTGAAGTTCCGTTTATACGCACAGATACGCAGTATTTT
NA TRBJ2-1 TRBV5-1 NA CASSPFGGVGYNEQFF TGCGCCAGCAGCCCTTTCGGCGGGGTAGGTTACAATGAGCAGTTCTTC
NA TRBJ2-3 TRBV4-2 NA CASSRRGPPGAEGTDTQYF TGTGCCAGCAGCCGAAGAGGCCCCCCGGGGGCCGAAGGCACAGATACGCAGTATTTT
TRBD2 TRBJ2-3 TRBV2 few CASSEVTSGRDTQYF TGTGCCAGCAGTGAAGTAACTAGCGGTAGGGATACGCAGTATTTT
NA TRBJ2-1 TRBV29-1 many CSSERQDRLGEQFF TGCAGCAGTGAAAGACAGGACAGATTAGGGGAGCAGTTCTTC
NA TRBJ2-2 TRBV12-3/TRBV12-4 NA CASSLARRFANTGELFF TGTGCCAGCAGTTTAGCGCGGCGGTTCGCGAACACCGGGGAGCTGTTTTTT
NA TRBJ1-3 TRBV20-1 few CSAGSIQSGNTIYF TGCAGTGCTGGCTCCATTCAGTCAGGAAACACCATATATTTT
TRBD1 TRBJ2-7 TRBV15 NA CAIGSTGDYEQYF TGTGCCATAGGGAGCACAGGGGACTACGAGCAGTACTTC
TRBD1 TRBJ1-2 TRBV12-3/TRBV12-4 many CASSFRTGENYGYTF TGTGCCAGCAGTTTCCGGACAGGGGAAAACTATGGCTACACCTTC
NA TRBJ2-1 TRBV5-1 NA CASSLVEGGYEQFF TGCGCCAGCAGCTTGGTGGAGGGGGGCTATGAGCAGTTCTTC
TRBD2 TRBJ2-7 TRBV20-1 few CSADLVAGGGYEQYF TGCAGTGCGGACCTAGTGGCGGGAGGGGGGTACGAGCAGTACTTC
TRBD1 TRBJ2-3 TRBV5-5 NA CASSITGVGTQYF TGTGCCAGCAGCATTACAGGGGTGGGTACGCAGTATTTT
NA TRBJ2-1 TRBV6-5 NA CASSYSPSIYNEQFF TGTGCCAGCAGTTACTCCCCATCGATCTACAATGAGCAGTTCTTC
NA TRBJ2-7 TRBV7-9 NA CASSTPRQSSYEQYF TGTGCCAGCAGCACCCCCCGACAGAGCTCCTACGAGCAGTACTTC
TRBD1 TRBJ1-1 TRBV12-3/TRBV12-4 NA CASSQTGGTEAFF TGTGCCAGCAGCCAGACAGGGGGGACTGAAGCTTTCTTT
TRBD1 TRBJ1-2 TRBV9 few CASSVRDSTNYGYTF TGTGCCAGCAGCGTCCGGGACAGTACTAACTATGGCTACACCTTC
TRBD1 TRBJ2-7 TRBV11-2 NA CASRPPKTGIEQYF TGTGCCAGCAGACCACCTAAGACAGGGATCGAGCAGTACTTC
TRBD1 TRBJ2-1 TRBV14 once CASSLQGGGRVEQFF TGTGCCAGCAGCCTACAGGGGGGCGGACGGGTTGAGCAGTTCTTC
TRBD1 TRBJ2-1 TRBV5-6 NA CASSSPGTGGVHEQFF TGTGCCAGCAGCTCCCCCGGGACAGGTGGGGTCCATGAGCAGTTCTTC
TRBD1 TRBJ2-2 TRBV5-1 few CASSSQGAGNTGELFF TGCGCCAGCAGCTCACAGGGGGCAGGGAACACCGGGGAGCTGTTTTTT
TRBD1 TRBJ2-3 TRBV24-1 many CATSSGGFSTDTQYF TGTGCCACCAGTTCAGGGGGCTTCAGCACAGATACGCAGTATTTT
NA TRBJ2-7 TRBV12-3/TRBV12-4 few CASSLALASEQYF TGTGCCAGCAGTTTAGCTCTCGCCTCCGAGCAGTACTTC
NA TRBJ2-1 TRBV4-3 many CASSQEGISNEQFF TGCGCCAGCAGCCAAGAAGGAATCTCCAATGAGCAGTTCTTC
NA TRBJ1-2 TRBV6-5 few CASSYFGGDNYGYTF TGTGCCAGCAGTTACTTTGGGGGGGACAACTATGGCTACACCTTC
NA TRBJ1-2 TRBV12-3/TRBV12-4 many CASSNQGLGYTF TGTGCCAGCAGTAATCAGGGGCTTGGCTACACCTTC
TRBD1 TRBJ1-6 TRBV7-2 many CASSLETGGLALHF TGTGCCAGCAGCTTAGAGACAGGGGGTCTGGCCCTCCACTTT
NA TRBJ2-1 TRBV4-1 NA CASSQVGRRVYNEQFF TGCGCCAGCAGCCAAGTTGGCAGGAGGGTCTACAATGAGCAGTTCTTC
NA TRBJ1-2 TRBV7-2 NA CASSLVWDPAFYGYTF TGTGCCAGCAGCTTAGTATGGGACCCCGCTTTCTATGGCTACACCTTC
TRBD2 TRBJ2-7 TRBV11-2 NA CASSLSSGGDYEQYF TGTGCCAGCAGCTTATCAAGCGGGGGGGACTACGAGCAGTACTTC
TRBD2 TRBJ2-7 TRBV24-1 many CATSDWSGDEQYF TGTGCCACCAGTGATTGGAGCGGGGACGAGCAGTACTTC
TRBD1 TRBJ2-2 TRBV5-1 NA CASSFSLGQGATGELFF TGCGCCAGCAGCTTTTCCCTCGGACAGGGGGCCACCGGGGAGCTGTTTTTT
TRBD2 TRBJ2-2 TRBV6-1 NA CASSRLAGDTGELFF TGTGCCAGCAGCCGACTAGCGGGAGACACCGGGGAGCTGTTTTTT
NA TRBJ1-1 TRBV6-1 few CASSERVRMNTEAFF TGTGCCAGCAGTGAACGGGTCCGCATGAACACTGAAGCTTTCTTT
NA TRBJ2-1 TRBV6-2/TRBV6-3 NA CASSEDLGRYNEQFF TGTGCCAGCAGTGAAGATCTAGGCAGGTACAATGAGCAGTTCTTC
TRBD1 TRBJ1-6 TRBV7-6 few CASSLGGTTGVSPLHF TGTGCCAGCAGCTTAGGAGGGACAACAGGGGTTTCACCCCTCCACTTT
TRBD1 TRBJ2-7 TRBV18 many CASSPNRGPAYEQYF TGTGCCAGCTCACCAAACAGGGGGCCGGCGTACGAGCAGTACTTC
NA TRBJ1-2 TRBV4-2 few CASSQDLRVFTYGYTF TGTGCCAGCAGCCAAGATCTGAGGGTTTTTACCTATGGCTACACCTTC
NA TRBJ2-7 TRBV4-1 few CASSQIIAGQNIYEQYF TGCGCCAGCAGCCAAATAATCGCGGGACAGAACATTTACGAGCAGTACTTC
NA TRBJ2-5 TRBV7-2 NA CASTPGGGKETQYF TGTGCCAGCACCCCCGGGGGAGGAAAAGAGACCCAGTACTTC
NA TRBJ2-1 TRBV21-1 NA CASSNSRQGAYNEQFF TGTGCCAGCAGCAACTCCAGACAGGGGGCCTACAATGAGCAGTTCTTC
TRBD1 TRBJ1-2 TRBV27 NA CASRRDRLDYGYTF TGTGCCAGCAGGCGGGACAGGCTGGACTATGGCTACACCTTC
TRBD1 TRBJ2-7 TRBV9 NA CASSEGQGYYEQYF TGTGCCAGCAGCGAGGGACAGGGATACTACGAGCAGTACTTC